This note documents a single T cell receptor beta chain sequence. The antigen is not known. This record comes from a study of T cells after yellow fever vaccination. From the 5' RACE reads, TCRdb called clonotypes with MiXCR, one entry per CDR3 protein. The profile shows roughly 520,000 distinct CDR3 sequences, about a fifth of them singletons. CDR1 is SGDLS, CDR2 YYNGEE, per germline. CDR3 length equals 16 residues. V was shortened by 3 bases and J by 2 bases, with 17 bases between the two germline ends. General observations from the study: Among all clonotypes, a small share was observed in both CD4 and CD8 compartments. Weaker, the secondary response had a peak occurring faster, on day 5 versus 15. The booster saw the reappearance of most primary-vaccination clones (about 95% CD4, about 88% CD8).

The starting material was PBMCs, obtained 21 days after the first yellow fever vaccination. The clonotype was recovered from a young man who received the YFV17D yellow fever vaccine. The chain recombines TRBV9 with TRBJ2-5; D gene ambiguous. The CDR3 coding sequence is TGTGCCAGCAGCGCCCCCGGATCGGGTTATCAAGAGACCCAGTACTTC. Amino acids: CASSAPGSGYQETQYF.